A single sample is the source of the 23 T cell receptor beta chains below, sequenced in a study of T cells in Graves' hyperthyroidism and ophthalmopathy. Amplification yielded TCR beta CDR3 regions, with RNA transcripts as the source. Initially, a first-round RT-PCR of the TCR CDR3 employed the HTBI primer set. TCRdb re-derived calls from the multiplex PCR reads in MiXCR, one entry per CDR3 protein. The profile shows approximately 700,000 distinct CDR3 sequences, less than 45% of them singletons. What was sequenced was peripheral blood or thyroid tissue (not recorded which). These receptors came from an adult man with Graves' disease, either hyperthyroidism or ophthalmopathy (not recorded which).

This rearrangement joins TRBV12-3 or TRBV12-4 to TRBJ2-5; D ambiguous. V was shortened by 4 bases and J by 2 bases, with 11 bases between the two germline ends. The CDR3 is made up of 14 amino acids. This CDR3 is CASSSRSRQETQYF. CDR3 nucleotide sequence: TGTGCCAGCAGTTCGCGGAGTCGACAAGAGACCCAGTACTTC.

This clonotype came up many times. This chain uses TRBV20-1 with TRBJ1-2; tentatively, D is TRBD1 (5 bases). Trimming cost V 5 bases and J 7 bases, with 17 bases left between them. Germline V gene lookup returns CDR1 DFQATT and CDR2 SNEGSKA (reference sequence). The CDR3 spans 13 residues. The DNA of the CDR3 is TGCAGTGCTCAACCGCCAGGGAGCGGTGGCTACACCTTC. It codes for CSAQPPGSGGYTF.

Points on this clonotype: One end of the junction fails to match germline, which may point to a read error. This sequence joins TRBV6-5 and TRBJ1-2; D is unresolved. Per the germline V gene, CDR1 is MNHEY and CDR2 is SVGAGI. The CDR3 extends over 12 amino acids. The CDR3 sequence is CATSEQRYGYTF. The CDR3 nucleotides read TGTGCCACCAGTGAACAGCGCTATGGCTACACCTTC.

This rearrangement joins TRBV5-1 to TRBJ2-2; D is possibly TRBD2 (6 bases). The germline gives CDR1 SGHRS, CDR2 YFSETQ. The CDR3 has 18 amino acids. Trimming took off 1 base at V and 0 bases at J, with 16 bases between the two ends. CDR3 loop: CASSLRGGLLPNTGELFF. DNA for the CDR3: TGCGCCAGCAGCTTGCGGGGAGGCCTGCTTCCGAACACCGGGGAGCTGTTTTTT.

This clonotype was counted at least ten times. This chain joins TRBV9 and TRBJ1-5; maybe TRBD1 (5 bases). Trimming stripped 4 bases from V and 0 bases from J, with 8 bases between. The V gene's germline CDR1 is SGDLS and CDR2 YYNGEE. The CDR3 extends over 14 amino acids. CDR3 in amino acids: CASSTDSSNQPQHF. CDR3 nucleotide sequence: TGTGCCAGCAGCACCGACAGTAGCAATCAGCCCCAGCATTTT.

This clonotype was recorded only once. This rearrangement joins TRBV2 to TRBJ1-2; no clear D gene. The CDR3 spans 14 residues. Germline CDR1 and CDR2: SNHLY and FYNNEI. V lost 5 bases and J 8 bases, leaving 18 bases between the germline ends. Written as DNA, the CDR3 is TGTGCCAGCAGTTACCCCGCGGCAGTGACGGGCTACACCTTC. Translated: CASSYPAAVTGYTF.

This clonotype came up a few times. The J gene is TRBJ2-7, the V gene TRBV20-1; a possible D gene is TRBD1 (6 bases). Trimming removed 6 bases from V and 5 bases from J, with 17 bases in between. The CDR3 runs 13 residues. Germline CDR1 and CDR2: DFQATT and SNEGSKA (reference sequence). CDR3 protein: CSANGQTYDEQYF. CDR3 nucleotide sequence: TGCAGTGCAAACGGACAGACCTACGACGAGCAGTACTTC.

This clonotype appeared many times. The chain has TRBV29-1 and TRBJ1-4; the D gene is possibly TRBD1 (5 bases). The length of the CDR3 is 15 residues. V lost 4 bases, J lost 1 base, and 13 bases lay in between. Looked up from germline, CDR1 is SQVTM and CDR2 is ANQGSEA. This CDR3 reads CSVGVRDVTNEKLFF. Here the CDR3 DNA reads TGCAGCGTTGGGGTACGGGACGTAACTAATGAAAAACTGTTTTTT.

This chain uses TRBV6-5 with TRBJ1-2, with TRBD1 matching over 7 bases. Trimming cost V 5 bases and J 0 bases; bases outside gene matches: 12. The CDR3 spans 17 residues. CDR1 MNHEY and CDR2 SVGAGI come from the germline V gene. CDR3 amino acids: CASSALPRTGPNYGYTF. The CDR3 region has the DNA TGTGCCAGCAGTGCCCTCCCTAGGACAGGACCTAACTATGGCTACACCTTC.

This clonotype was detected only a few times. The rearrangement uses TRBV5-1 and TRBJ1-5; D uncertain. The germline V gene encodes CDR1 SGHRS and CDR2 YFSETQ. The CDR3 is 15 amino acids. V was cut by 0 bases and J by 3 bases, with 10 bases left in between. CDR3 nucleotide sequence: TGCGCCAGCAGCTTGGCCGGAGCCTTCAATCAGCCCCAGCATTTT. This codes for CASSLAGAFNQPQHF.

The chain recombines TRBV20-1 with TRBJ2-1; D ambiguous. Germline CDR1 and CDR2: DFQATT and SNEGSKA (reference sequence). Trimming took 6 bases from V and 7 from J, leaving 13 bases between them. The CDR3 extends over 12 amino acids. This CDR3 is CSAPGRANEQFF. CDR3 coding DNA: TGCAGTGCCCCAGGAAGGGCAAATGAGCAGTTCTTC.

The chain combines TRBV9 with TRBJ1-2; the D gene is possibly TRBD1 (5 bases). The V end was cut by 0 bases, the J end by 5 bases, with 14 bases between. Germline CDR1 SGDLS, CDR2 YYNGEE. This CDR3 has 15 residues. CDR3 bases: TGTGCCAGCAGCGTAGGGGGGATCTCCGGGTATGGCTACACCTTC. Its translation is CASSVGGISGYGYTF.

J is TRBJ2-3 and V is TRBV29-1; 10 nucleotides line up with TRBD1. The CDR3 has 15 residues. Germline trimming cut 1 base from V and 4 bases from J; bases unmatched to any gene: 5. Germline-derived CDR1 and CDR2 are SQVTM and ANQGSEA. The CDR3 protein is CSVEGTGGLPDTQYF. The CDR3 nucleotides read TGCAGCGTTGAAGGGACAGGGGGATTACCAGATACGCAGTATTTT.

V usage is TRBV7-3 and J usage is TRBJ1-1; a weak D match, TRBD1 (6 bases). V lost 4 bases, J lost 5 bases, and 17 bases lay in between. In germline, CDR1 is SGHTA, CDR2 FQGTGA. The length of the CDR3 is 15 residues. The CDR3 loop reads CASSWGHTGDTEAFF. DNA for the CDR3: TGTGCCAGCAGCTGGGGACATACCGGAGATACTGAAGCTTTCTTT.

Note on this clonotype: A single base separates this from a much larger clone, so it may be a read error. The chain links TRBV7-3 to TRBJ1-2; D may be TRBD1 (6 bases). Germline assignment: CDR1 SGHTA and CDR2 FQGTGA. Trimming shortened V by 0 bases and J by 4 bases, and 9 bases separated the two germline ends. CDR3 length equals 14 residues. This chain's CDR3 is CASSLTRGAYGYTF. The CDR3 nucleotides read TGTGCCAGCAGCTTAACACGGGGGGCCTATGGCTACACCTTC.

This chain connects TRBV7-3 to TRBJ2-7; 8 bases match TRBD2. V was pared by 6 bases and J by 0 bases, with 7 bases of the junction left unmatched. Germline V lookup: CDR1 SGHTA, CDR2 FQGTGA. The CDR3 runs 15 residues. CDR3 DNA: TGTGCCAGCAGACCCACTAGCGGTTCCTCCTACGAGCAGTACTTC. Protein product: CASRPTSGSSYEQYF.

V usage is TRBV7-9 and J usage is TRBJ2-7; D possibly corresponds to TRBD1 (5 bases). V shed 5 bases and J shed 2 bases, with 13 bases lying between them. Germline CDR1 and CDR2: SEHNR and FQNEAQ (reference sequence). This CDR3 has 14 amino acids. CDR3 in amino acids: CASSAIQGTYEQYF. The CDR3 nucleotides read TGTGCCAGCAGCGCGATTCAGGGCACCTACGAGCAGTACTTC.

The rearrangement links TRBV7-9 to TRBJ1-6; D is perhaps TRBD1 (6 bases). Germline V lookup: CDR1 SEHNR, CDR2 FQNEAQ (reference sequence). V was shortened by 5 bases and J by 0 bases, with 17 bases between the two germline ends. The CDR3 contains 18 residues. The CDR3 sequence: CASSPRPRGNSYNSPLHF. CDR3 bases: TGTGCCAGCAGCCCACGACCCAGGGGAAACTCCTATAATTCACCCCTCCACTTT.

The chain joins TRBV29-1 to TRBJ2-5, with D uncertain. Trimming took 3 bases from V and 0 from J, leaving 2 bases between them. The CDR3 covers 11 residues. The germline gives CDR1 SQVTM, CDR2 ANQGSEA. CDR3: CSVEYQETQYF. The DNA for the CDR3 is TGCAGCGTTGAGTACCAAGAGACCCAGTACTTC.

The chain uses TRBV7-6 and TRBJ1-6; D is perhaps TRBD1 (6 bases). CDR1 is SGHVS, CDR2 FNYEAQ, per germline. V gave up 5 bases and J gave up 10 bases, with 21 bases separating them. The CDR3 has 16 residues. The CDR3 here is CASSQVGQLLNSPLHF. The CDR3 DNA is TGTGCCAGCAGCCAAGTTGGACAGCTGTTGAACTCACCCCTCCACTTT.

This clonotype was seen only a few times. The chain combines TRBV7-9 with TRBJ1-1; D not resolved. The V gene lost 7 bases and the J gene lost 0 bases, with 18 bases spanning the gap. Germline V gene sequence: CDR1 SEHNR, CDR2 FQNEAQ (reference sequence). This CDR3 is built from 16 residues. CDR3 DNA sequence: TGTGCCAGCAATGGCGGGGAATCTCTCATGAACACTGAAGCTTTCTTT. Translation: CASNGGESLMNTEAFF.

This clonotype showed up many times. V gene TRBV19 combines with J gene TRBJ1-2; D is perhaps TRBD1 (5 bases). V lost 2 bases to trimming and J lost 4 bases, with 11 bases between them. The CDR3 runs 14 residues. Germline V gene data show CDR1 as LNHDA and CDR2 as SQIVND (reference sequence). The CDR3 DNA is TGTGCCAGTAGTATATCACAGGCGCCCTATGGCTACACCTTC. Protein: CASSISQAPYGYTF.

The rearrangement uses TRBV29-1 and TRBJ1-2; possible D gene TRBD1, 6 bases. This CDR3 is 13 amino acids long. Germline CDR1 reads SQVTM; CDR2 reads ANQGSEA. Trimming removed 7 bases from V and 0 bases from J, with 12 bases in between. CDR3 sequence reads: CSGLGQTNYGYTF. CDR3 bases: TGCAGCGGACTGGGACAAACTAACTATGGCTACACCTTC.